This T cell receptor (beta chain) was sequenced in a study of blood T cell repertoires in COVID-19. CDR1 and CDR2 from the germline V gene are LNHDA and SQIVND (reference sequence). Deletions cut 7 bases from V and 2 bases from J, with 17 bases between. The CDR3 runs 15 residues. The repertoire was sequenced with immunoSEQ multiplex PCR; TCRdb's copy has only in-frame clones and lacks some. The profile shows 95,000 to 150,000 clones, 85% of them singletons. The rearrangement links TRBV19 to TRBJ1-2, with D possibly TRBD1 on 6 matching bases. Sample: peripheral blood. The clonotype originates from an elderly woman with acute or convalescent COVID-19. In DNA form, the CDR3 reads TGTGCCAGTACCTCCGCGGAGAGGGGGAACTATGGCTACACCTTC. Its translation is CASTSAERGNYGYTF. Based on the CDR3 plus reference TRBV19 and TRBJ1-2, the full variable domain is DGGITQSPKYLFRKEGQNVTLSCEQNLNHDAMYWYRQDPGQGLRLIYYSQIVNDFQKGDIAEGYSVSREKKESFPLTVTSAQKNPTAFYLCASTSAERGNYGYTFGSGTRLTVV.